Here is one TCR beta chain with its context. Which antigen it targets is not known. Base qualities are not provided; no much larger clone lies one nucleotide away. Enrolling through a virtual design, the prospective study's participants ranged in age from roughly 18 to 95 years and lived across some 23 United States geographic areas. In the prospective study, participants were assigned to cohorts based on the clinical history participants reported in a screening survey and a study questionnaire. Recovered participants in ImmuneRACE Cohort 3 were defined as having two consecutive negative NP/OP PCR tests, clearance from a healthcare professional, or resolution of symptoms. Mobile phlebotomists in the prospective study collected whole blood, serum and a nasopharyngeal or oropharyngeal swab from every participant. Additional blood draws and questionnaires over an approximately two-month period could optionally be provided by prospective study participants. Blood samples from the prospective study were shipped frozen or at room temperature prior to DNA extraction.

The data were obtained in a study of blood T cell repertoires in COVID-19 (dated by TCRdb to 2018 to 2020). At the level of the whole study: Samples covering the acute and convalescent phases of COVID-19 were provided by collaborators in the United States, Italy and Spain. The material from the prospective study consisted of cDNA or gDNA derived from T cells, B-cell-depleted T cells, or PBMCs. Subjects who had been exposed to COVID-19, were actively infected with it, or had recovered from it provided the deeply sampled blood TCRbeta repertoires that made up the dataset. The repertoires were released in a freely available public database meant as a resource for research on the immune response to SARS-CoV-2. The samples were drawn from two sources: the first 160 participants of the ongoing ImmuneRACE study, and 1,000 to 1,500 subjects contributed by 6 global collaborators. The sample metadata nearly always contained a de-identified subject ID, COVID-19 status, age in years and sex. Where available, HLA class I and class II types were taken from metadata supplied by the sample provider and were not determined by assay-based typing. Overall results and qualifications from the work: Clinical and demographic metadata were provided uncurated, with the amount varying by source and participant.

TCRbeta CDR3 regions were amplified from genomic DNA by means of the immunoSEQ Assay, a bias-controlled multiplex PCR. Per the source publication's procedure: Nucleated cell counts per sample were estimated from amplification of reference gene primers within the assay. Sequence reads were collapsed and filtered to measure the absolute abundance of every unique TCRbeta CDR3 rearrangement. For each sample, productive Simpson clonality was calculated as the square root of Simpson's diversity index over productive rearrangements. The source is immuneACCESS, and TCRdb retained only in-frame sequences with V and J called. Part of the clones is not carried over; for the studies checked, unresolved V genes explain less than half of this, and the remainder is unexplained. Clone size and V and J calls were adopted from that table, with D and trimming inferred from the DNA. Within this sample are around 200,000 clones, with roughly 85% of them counted one time only. 18% of the sample belongs to the ten largest clones.

Sequencing was done on a sample of PBMCs or T cells enriched from blood (not recorded which). The clonotype comes from a man aged 35 to 55 who had recovered from COVID-19.

The nucleotides read TGTGCCAGCAGCTTTCAAGCTCAGGGGTACTATGGCTACACCTTC. This sequence encodes CASSFQAQGYYGYTF. This sequence uses TRBV7-9 and TRBJ1-2; TRBD1 is a weak D gene call, 6 bases matching. V sheds 3 bases and J sheds 3 bases, leaving 14 bases between their ends. Measured from the cysteine to the phenylalanine, the CDR3 is 15 residues long. Solely the CDR3 DNA is kept, with 45 bases framed from the first base. CDR1 and CDR2, per the germline V gene (reference sequence), are SEHNR and FQNEAQ.